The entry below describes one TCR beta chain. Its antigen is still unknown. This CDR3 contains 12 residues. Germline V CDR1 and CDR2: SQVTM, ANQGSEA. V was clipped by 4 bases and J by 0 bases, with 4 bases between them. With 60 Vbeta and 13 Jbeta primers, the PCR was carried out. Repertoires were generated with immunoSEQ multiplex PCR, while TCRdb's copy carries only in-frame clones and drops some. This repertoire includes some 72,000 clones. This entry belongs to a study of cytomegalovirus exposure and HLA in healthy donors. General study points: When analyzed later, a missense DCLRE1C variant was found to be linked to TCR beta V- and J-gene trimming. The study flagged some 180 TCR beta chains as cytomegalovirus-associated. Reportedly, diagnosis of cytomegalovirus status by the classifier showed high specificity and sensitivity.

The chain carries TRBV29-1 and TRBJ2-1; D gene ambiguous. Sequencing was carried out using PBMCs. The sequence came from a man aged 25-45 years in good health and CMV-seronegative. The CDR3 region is CSVASSYNEQFF. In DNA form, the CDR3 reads TGCAGCGTTGCCAGCTCCTACAATGAGCAGTTCTTC.